These T cell receptor beta chains were read from a single sample in a study of T cell responses to AZD1222 COVID-19 vaccine. TCRdb keeps only in-frame clones here, not all; method: immunoSEQ multiplex PCR. The table includes some 120,000 clones, roughly 90% detected once. Sequences were derived from peripheral blood, sampled on day 0 of AZD1222 vaccination. All receptors come from an adult in good health. CDR3s include the opening cysteine and the closing phenylalanine or tryptophan. A D gene is named only where the DNA matches it firmly. The size of a clone is reported for some rows only, either as once, few or many, or as a class for expanded clones.

j_call clone_size v_call d_call cdr3_nt cdr3_aa
TRBJ2-1 NA TRBV21-1 NA TGTGCCAGGCGGACAGGACTATACAATGAGCAGTTCTTC CARRTGLYNEQFF
TRBJ2-5 NA TRBV19 TRBD2 TGTGCCAGTAGGGGGTCGCTAGCGGGGATAAAAGAGACCCAGTACTTC CASRGSLAGIKETQYF
TRBJ2-5 once TRBV7-7 TRBD2 TGTGCTAGCAGCCGTGAGGAAGGGGCTAGCGGGAGCCCTCAAGAGACCCAGTACTTC CASSREEGASGSPQETQYF
TRBJ2-3 NA TRBV7-2 NA TGTGCCAGCAGCTTAGCTAGTCACACAGATACGCAGTATTTT CASSLASHTDTQYF
TRBJ2-7 NA TRBV28 TRBD1 TGTGCCAGCAGTTTAGAGACAGGGGCCTACGAGCAGTACTTC CASSLETGAYEQYF
TRBJ2-2 NA TRBV6-4 TRBD1 TGTGCCAGCAGTGACTCGACAGGGGGCCGGCGGACCGGGGAGCTGTTTTTT CASSDSTGGRRTGELFF
TRBJ2-7 NA TRBV28 NA TGTGCCAGCAGCAGCACAGCCGGGACACCCTATGGCTACGAGCAGTACTTC CASSSTAGTPYGYEQYF
TRBJ1-1 NA TRBV19 TRBD1 TGTGCCAGTAGTCCACGGACAGGGGTGAACACTGAAGCTTTCTTT CASSPRTGVNTEAFF
TRBJ2-3 NA TRBV18 NA TGTGCCAGCTCAAGAGCCGGGAGCGGCGCAGATACGCAGTATTTT CASSRAGSGADTQYF
TRBJ2-5 NA TRBV25-1 TRBD2 TGTGCCAGCAGTGAGGCTAGCGGGAGCTGGGAGACCCAGTACTTC CASSEASGSWETQYF
TRBJ2-7 few TRBV2 TRBD1 TGTGCCAGCAGATCCGACAGGGGGCCCTTCGGCGAGCAGTACTTC CASRSDRGPFGEQYF
TRBJ1-3 NA TRBV3-1/TRBV3-2 NA TGTGCCAGCAGCCCGGACAGTAGCTCTGGAAACACCATATATTTT CASSPDSSSGNTIYF
TRBJ1-1 NA TRBV30 TRBD1 TGTGCCTGGACCCCGCGGACAGGGGCTGAAGCTTTCTTT CAWTPRTGAEAFF
TRBJ2-1 NA TRBV19 TRBD2 TGTGCCAGTAGTCCCGGGACTAGCGGGAGTAGCTCCTACAATGAGCAGTTCTTC CASSPGTSGSSSYNEQFF
TRBJ1-1 NA TRBV19 NA TGTGCCAGTAGCATCGAACAGTGGACTGAAGCTTTCTTT CASSIEQWTEAFF
TRBJ1-5 NA TRBV28 NA TGTGCCAACTCCCGGGACCGCCAAGGGGTTCGGCATTTT CANSRDRQGVRHF
TRBJ2-3 NA TRBV3-1/TRBV3-2 NA TGTGCCAGCAGCCAAGGGGGACCCGATACGCAGTATTTT CASSQGGPDTQYF
TRBJ2-7 NA TRBV27 TRBD1 TGTGCCAGCGCACCTCCCGGGACAGGGGTACACGAGCAGTACTTC CASAPPGTGVHEQYF
TRBJ2-7 NA TRBV19 NA TGTGCCAGTAGTCACCTTTGGACCCCCAGCTCCTACGAGCAGTACTTC CASSHLWTPSSYEQYF
TRBJ1-4 NA TRBV5-5 NA TGTGCCAGTAGTAAAGGGGACACTGAAAAACTGTTTTTT CASSKGDTEKLFF
TRBJ1-4 NA TRBV5-1 NA TGCGCCAGCAGCTTGGTCGCTTGGACGGAGGGTGATGAAAAACTGTTTTTT CASSLVAWTEGDEKLFF
TRBJ1-2 NA TRBV9 TRBD1 TGTGCCAGCACCACTACAGGGGATTCTGGAGGCTACACCTTC CASTTTGDSGGYTF
TRBJ1-2 NA TRBV6-5 NA TGTGCCAGCAGTCTTTATAGGAACTATGGCTACACCTTC CASSLYRNYGYTF
TRBJ2-7 NA TRBV25-1 TRBD2 TGTGCCAGCAGTGATGTAGCGGGGGTAGGGGACGAGCAGTACTTC CASSDVAGVGDEQYF